This TCR beta chain was sequenced for a study of T cells in Graves' hyperthyroidism and ophthalmopathy. The CDR3 regions of TCR beta were amplified from RNA transcripts. Researchers ran a first-round RT-PCR on the TCR CDR3 using the HTBI primer set. TCRdb reprocessed the multiplex PCR reads with MiXCR, giving one entry per CDR3 protein. The repertoire holds hundreds of thousands of distinct CDR3 sequences, with around a quarter as singletons. This CDR3 spans 16 amino acids. Deletions cut 1 base from V and 4 bases from J, with 17 bases between. From germline, CDR1 is SGDLS and CDR2 YYNGEE. The TCR originated in a man aged 45-60 years with Graves' hyperthyroidism. Sequenced input: blood. The rearrangement uses TRBV9 and TRBJ1-2; D might be TRBD1 (5 bases). The CDR3 here is CASSVYNRTAPYGYTF. In DNA form, the CDR3 reads TGTGCCAGCAGCGTATACAACAGGACCGCTCCCTATGGCTACACCTTC.